This TCR beta chain was profiled in a study of control samples from healthy donors and cancer patients. The CDR3 has 15 amino acids. The germline V gene has CDR1 SGHKS and CDR2 YYEKEE (reference sequence). Unmatched junction bases numbered 8, after V lost 0 bases and J lost 10 bases. Generated by immunoSEQ multiplex PCR, the TCRdb table keeps only in-frame clones and is missing some. The sample has about 130,000 clones; approximately 92% are singletons. This clone was counted a single time. The sequenced sample was PBMCs. The V and J genes are TRBV5-5 and TRBJ1-4; 8 bases are shared with TRBD1. The source is a man older than 75 with head and neck cancer. The CDR3 protein is CASSLDDRGGRKLFF. The DNA for the CDR3 is TGTGCCAGCAGCTTGGACGACAGGGGAGGTAGAAAACTGTTTTTT. Based on the CDR3 plus reference TRBV5-5 and TRBJ1-4, the full variable domain is DAGVTQSPTHLIKTRGQQVTLRCSPISGHKSVSWYQQVLGQGPQFIFQYYEKEERGRGNFPDRFSARQFPNYSSELNVNALLLGDSALYLCASSLDDRGGRKLFFGSGTQLSVL.